Following are 6 T cell receptor beta chains from one sample sequenced in a study of molecular identifiers for immune sequencing clone quantification. TCRdb re-analysed the PCR reads in MiXCR, keeping a single row per CDR3 protein. The table lists some 100,000 distinct CDR3 sequences, 15% to 20% of them singletons. The sequencing input was naive CD8+ T cells from blood, with Jurkat cell RNA spiked in. Subset reported: FACS-sorted CD8+CD4-CCR7+CD45RA+ naive T cells. These receptors originate from a human donor in good health. Some libraries in this study had Jurkat cell RNA spiked in.

This clonotype showed up many times. This chain connects TRBV3-1 to TRBJ2-5; perhaps TRBD2 as D (5 bases). The V and J ends lost 0 bases and 8 bases respectively, with 16 bases between them. CDR1 is LGHDT, CDR2 YNNKEL, per germline (reference sequence). This CDR3 contains 15 residues. CDR3 in DNA: TGTGCCAGCAGCCAAGATTTCCGGGGTCTTGTTACCCAGTACTTC. This codes for CASSQDFRGLVTQYF.

On this clonotype itself: Since a much larger clone is just one base distant, this may be a read error. The gene calls are TRBV9 and TRBJ2-3; 8 bases line up with TRBD2. The V gene's germline CDR1 is SGDLS and CDR2 YYNGEE. CDR3 length: 16 amino acids. The CDR3 region has the DNA TGTGCCAGCAACGTAGGGGCGGGAGGTTTCACAGATACGCAGTATTTT. Its protein is CASNVGAGGFTDTQYF.

This clonotype was counted at least ten times. This chain uses TRBV11-2 with TRBJ2-3; no clear D. The CDR3 consists of 13 residues. Germline loops: CDR1 SGHAT, CDR2 FQNNGV. V was cut by 5 bases and J by 5 bases, with 11 bases left in between. The CDR3 DNA is TGTGCCAGCAGCCCGATTAGTGTAGATACGCAGTATTTT. It specifies CASSPISVDTQYF.

This clonotype was picked up many times. DNA for the CDR3: TGCGCCAGCAGCCAAGAAGGACAGGGGGCATCGGATACGCAGTATTTT. Protein product: CASSQEGQGASDTQYF. V is TRBV4-3 and J is TRBJ2-3, with 11 nucleotides matching TRBD1. Germline loops: CDR1 LGHNA, CDR2 YSLEER. The junction had 5 bases not matched to a gene; V was cut back by 0 bases and J by 6 bases. The CDR3 has 16 amino acids.

This clonotype was seen ten or more times. This sequence joins TRBV6-6 and TRBJ2-5, with D uncertain. CDR1 and CDR2 from the germline V gene are MNHNY and SVGAGI (reference sequence). V was pared by 9 bases and J by 5 bases, with 13 bases between. This CDR3 is 12 amino acids long. The CDR3 nucleotides are TGTGCCAGTTACCCGGTTTTCGAGACCCAGTACTTC. Translating gives CASYPVFETQYF.

Points on this clonotype: A much larger clone differs by one base, so this may be a read error. V is TRBV29-1 and J is TRBJ1-1; 11 positions match TRBD1. In germline, CDR1 is SQVTM, CDR2 ANQGSEA. This CDR3 is built from 15 residues. Here the CDR3 reads CGVGDRGGLSTEAFF. CDR3 sequence (DNA): TGCGGCGTGGGGGACAGGGGGGGATTATCCACTGAAGCTTTCTTT.